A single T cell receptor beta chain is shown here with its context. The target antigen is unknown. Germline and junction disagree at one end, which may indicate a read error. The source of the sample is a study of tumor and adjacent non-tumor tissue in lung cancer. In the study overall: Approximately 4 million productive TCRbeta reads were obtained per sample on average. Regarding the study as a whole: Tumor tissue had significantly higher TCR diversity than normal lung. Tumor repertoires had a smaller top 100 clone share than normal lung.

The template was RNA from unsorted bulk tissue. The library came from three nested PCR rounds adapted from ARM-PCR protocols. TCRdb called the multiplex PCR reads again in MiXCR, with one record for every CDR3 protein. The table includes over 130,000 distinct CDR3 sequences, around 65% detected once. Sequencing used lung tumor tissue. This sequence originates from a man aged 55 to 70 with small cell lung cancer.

CDR3 DNA sequence: TGCAGTCCTAGATCTCTAGCGGGAAGTCGGTCCTACAATGAGCAGTTCTTC. Translating it yields CSPRSLAGSRSYNEQFF. The chain is built from TRBV20-1 and TRBJ2-1, with 9 bases fitting TRBD2. CDR3 length: 17 residues. Germline lookup yields CDR1 DFQATT and CDR2 SNEGSKA (reference sequence).